This entry features one T cell receptor (beta chain) sequence. What it recognizes is unknown. The sample belongs to a study of beta chain features in type 1 diabetes. With 4 bases removed from V and 4 bases from J, the gap between germline ends came to 16 bases. The CDR3 runs to 15 residues. Germline loops: CDR1 KGHSH, CDR2 LQKENI. General study findings and limits: The analysis here could not establish whether HLA type shapes TCRB rearrangement. The study found fewer insertions and more deletions at VDJ junctions in type 1 diabetes patients. Across all four CD4+ subsets, people with type 1 diabetes showed modestly shorter TCRB CDR3s.

Expressed TCRB transcripts were sequenced, since all the RNA that had been isolated was reverse transcribed. The assay was immunoSEQ multiplex PCR, and TCRdb's table has in-frame clones only and misses some. In the table there are about 340,000 clones, around 9.3% of which are singletons. Researchers reported sorting CD4+ naive, central memory, regulatory and stem cell-like memory cells via CD45RO/CCR7/CD25/CD127/CD95/CD27. Sequencing was carried out using central memory CD4+ T cells from blood. This chain links TRBV18 with TRBJ2-5, with D possibly being TRBD2 (5 bases). This TCR came from a man in his thirties or forties with type 1 diabetes. Written as DNA, the CDR3 is TGTGCCAGCTCACTCTTAATCGGCGAGGGAGAGACCCAGTACTTC. It encodes CASSLLIGEGETQYF.